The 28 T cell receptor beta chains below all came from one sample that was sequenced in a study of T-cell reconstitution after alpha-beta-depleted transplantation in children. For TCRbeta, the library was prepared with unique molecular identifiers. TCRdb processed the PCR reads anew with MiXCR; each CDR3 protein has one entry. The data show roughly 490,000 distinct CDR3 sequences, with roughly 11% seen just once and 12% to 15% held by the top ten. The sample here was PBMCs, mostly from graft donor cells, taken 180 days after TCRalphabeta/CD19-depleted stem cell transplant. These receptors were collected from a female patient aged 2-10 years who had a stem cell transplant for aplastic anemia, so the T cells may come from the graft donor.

In DNA form, the CDR3 reads TGCAGCGTCGCAGGTCCTGGGGGAAACATTCAGTACTTC. It is translated as CSVAGPGGNIQYF. The chain recombines TRBV29-1 with TRBJ2-4; either TRBD1 or TRBD2 may supply D (5 bases each). V lost 6 bases, J lost 6 bases, and 15 bases lay in between. The CDR3 spans 13 residues. Germline V CDR1 and CDR2: SQVTM, ANQGSEA.

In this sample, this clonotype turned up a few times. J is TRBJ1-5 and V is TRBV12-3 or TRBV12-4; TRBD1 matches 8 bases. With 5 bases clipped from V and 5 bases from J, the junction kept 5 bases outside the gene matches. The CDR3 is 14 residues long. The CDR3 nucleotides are TGTGCCAGCAGTCCGGACAGGGTGCATCAGCCCCAGCATTTT. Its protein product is CASSPDRVHQPQHF.

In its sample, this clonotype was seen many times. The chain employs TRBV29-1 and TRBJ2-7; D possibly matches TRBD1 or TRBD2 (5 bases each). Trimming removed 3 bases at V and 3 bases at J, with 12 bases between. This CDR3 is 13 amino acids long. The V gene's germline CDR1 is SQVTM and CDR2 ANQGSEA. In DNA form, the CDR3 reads TGCAGCGTTGATCGTGCAGGGAGCTACGAGCAGTACTTC. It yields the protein CSVDRAGSYEQYF.

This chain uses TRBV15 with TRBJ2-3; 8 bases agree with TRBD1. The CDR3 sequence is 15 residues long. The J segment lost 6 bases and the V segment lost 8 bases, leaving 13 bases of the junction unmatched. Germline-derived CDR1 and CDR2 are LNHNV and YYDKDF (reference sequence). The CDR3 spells CATRNYGRGRDTQYF. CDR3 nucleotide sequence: TGTGCCACCCGAAACTACGGCAGGGGGCGGGATACGCAGTATTTT. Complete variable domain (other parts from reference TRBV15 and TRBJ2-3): DAMVIQNPRYQVTQFGKPVTLSCSQTLNHNVMYWYQQKSSQAPKLLFHYYDKDFNNEADTPDNFQSRRPNTSFCFLDIRSPGLGDTAMYLCATRNYGRGRDTQYFGPGTRLTVL.

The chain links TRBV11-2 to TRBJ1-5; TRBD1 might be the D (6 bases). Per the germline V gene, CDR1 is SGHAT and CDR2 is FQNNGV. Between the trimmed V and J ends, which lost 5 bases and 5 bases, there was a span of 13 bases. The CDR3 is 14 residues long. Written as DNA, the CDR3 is TGTGCCAGCAGCCTTTGGGGGGGCCATCAGCCCCAGCATTTT. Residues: CASSLWGGHQPQHF.

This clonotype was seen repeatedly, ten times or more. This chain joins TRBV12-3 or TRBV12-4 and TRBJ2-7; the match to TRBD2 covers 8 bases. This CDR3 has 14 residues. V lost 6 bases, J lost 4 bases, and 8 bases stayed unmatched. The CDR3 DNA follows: TGTGCCAGCAGCAAATCGGGAGGGAGGTACGAGCAGTACGTC. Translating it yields CASSKSGGRYEQYV.

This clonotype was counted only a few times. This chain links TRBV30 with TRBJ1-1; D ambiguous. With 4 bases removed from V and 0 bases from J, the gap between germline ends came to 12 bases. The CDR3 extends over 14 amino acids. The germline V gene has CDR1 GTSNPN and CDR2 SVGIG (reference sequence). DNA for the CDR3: TGTGCCTGGAACGGGGTTTTAATGAACACTGAAGCTTTCTTT. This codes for CAWNGVLMNTEAFF. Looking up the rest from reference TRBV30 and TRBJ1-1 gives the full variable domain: SQTIHQWPATLVQPVGSPLSLECTVEGTSNPNLYWYRQAAGRGLQLLFYSVGIGQISSEVPQNLSASRPQDRQFILSSKKLLLSDSGFYLCAWNGVLMNTEAFFGQGTRLTVV.

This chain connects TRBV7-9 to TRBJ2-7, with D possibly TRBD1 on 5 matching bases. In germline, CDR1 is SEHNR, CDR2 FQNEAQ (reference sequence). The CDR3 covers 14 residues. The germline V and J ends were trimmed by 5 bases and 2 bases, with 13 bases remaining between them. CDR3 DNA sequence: TGTGCCAGCAGCCCCAGACAGCGTGCCTACGAGCAGTACTTC. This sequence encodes CASSPRQRAYEQYF.

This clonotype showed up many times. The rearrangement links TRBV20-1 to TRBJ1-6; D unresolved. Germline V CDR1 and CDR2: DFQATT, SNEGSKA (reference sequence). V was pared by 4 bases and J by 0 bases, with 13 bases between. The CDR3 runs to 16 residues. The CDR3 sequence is CSANGRSGSYNSPLHF. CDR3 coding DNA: TGCAGTGCTAATGGCCGCTCGGGCTCCTATAATTCACCCCTCCACTTT.

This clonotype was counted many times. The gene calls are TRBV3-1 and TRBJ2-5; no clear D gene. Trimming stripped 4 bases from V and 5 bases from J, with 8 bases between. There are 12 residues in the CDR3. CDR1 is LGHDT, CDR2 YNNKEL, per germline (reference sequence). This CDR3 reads CASSPDWETQYF. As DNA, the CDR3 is TGTGCCAGCAGCCCCGATTGGGAGACCCAGTACTTC.

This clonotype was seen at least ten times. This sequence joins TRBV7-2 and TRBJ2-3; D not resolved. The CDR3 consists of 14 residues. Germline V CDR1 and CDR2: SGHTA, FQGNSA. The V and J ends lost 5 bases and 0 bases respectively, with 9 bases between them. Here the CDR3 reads CASSLLTSTDTQYF. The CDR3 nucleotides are TGTGCCAGCAGCCTTCTAACAAGCACAGATACGCAGTATTTT.

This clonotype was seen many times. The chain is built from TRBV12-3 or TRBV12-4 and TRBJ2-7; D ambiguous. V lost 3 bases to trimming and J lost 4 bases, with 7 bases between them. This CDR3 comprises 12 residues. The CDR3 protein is CASSFGGYEQYV. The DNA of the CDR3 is TGTGCCAGCAGTTTTGGTGGGTACGAGCAGTACGTC.

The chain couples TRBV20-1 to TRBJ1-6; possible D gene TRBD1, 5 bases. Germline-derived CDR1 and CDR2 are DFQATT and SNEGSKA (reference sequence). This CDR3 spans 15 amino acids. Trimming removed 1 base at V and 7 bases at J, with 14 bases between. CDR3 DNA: TGCAGTGCTAGAGTCGCGGGGCTTGGGAATTCACCCCTCCACTTT. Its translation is CSARVAGLGNSPLHF.

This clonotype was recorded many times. Here the CDR3 reads CASSWRGRSNQPQHF. The CDR3 DNA follows: TGTGCCAGCAGTTGGAGGGGCAGGAGCAATCAGCCCCAGCATTTT. This chain links TRBV12-3 or TRBV12-4 with TRBJ1-5; a weak D match, TRBD1 (5 bases). CDR3 length: 15 amino acids. The V end was cut by 4 bases, the J end by 1 base, with 11 bases between.

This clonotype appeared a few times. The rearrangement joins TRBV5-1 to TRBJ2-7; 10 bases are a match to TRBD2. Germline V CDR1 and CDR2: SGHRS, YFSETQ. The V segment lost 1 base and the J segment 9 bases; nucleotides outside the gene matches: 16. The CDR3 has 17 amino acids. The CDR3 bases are TGCGCCAGCAGCTTGCGGCTAGCGGGAGACCTCCCTTTGGCGCAGTACGTC. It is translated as CASSLRLAGDLPLAQYV.

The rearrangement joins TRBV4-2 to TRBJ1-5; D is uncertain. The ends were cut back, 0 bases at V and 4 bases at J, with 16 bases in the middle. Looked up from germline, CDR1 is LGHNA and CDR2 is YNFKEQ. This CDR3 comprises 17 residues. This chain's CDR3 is CASSQDSSGQGNQPQHF. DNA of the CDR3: TGTGCCAGCAGCCAAGATTCGAGCGGGCAAGGTAATCAGCCCCAGCATTTT.

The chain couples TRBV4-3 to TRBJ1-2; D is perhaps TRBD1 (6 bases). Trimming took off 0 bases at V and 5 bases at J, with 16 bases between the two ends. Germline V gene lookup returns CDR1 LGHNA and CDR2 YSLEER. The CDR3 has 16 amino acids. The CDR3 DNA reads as TGCGCCAGCAGCCAAGACCCGACAGGTGCGGGGTATGGCTACACCTTC. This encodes CASSQDPTGAGYGYTF.

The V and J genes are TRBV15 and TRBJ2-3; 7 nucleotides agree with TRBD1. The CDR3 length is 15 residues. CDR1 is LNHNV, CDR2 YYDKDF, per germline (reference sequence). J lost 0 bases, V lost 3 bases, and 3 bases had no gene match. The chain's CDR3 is CATSRDRPSTDTQYF. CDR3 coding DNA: TGTGCCACCAGCAGGGACAGGCCTAGCACAGATACGCAGTATTTT.

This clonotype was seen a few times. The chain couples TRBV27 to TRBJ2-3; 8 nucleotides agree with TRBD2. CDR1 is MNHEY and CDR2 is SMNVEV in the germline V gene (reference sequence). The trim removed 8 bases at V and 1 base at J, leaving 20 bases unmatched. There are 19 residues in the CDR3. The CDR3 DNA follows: TGTGCCAGCTCTACCACCCGGGAGGGACGGCTATTCCGCACAGATACGCAGTATTTT. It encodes CASSTTREGRLFRTDTQYF.

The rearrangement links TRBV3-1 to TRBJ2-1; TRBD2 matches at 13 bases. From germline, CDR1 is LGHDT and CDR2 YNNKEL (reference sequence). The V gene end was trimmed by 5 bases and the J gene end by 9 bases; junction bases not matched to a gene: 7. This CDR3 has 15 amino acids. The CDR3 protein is CASSGLAGEKGEQFF. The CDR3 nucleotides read TGTGCCAGCAGCGGACTAGCGGGAGAGAAAGGTGAGCAGTTCTTC.

The CDR3 coding sequence is TGTGCCAGCAGCTTAGCGGGCAGGGCTATGAACACTGAAGCTTTCTTT. The encoded protein is CASSLAGRAMNTEAFF. V and J are TRBV7-9 and TRBJ1-1; D perhaps matches TRBD1 (5 bases). This CDR3 is 16 amino acids long. Germline V gene data show CDR1 as SEHNR and CDR2 as FQNEAQ (reference sequence). V lost 0 bases and J 0 bases, leaving 11 bases between the germline ends. Full variable domain (missing parts from reference TRBV7-9 and TRBJ1-1): DTGVSQNPRHKITKRGQNVTFRCDPISEHNRLYWYRQTLGQGPEFLTYFQNEAQLEKSRLLSDRFSAERPKGSFSTLEIQRTEQGDSAMYLCASSLAGRAMNTEAFFGQGTRLTVV.

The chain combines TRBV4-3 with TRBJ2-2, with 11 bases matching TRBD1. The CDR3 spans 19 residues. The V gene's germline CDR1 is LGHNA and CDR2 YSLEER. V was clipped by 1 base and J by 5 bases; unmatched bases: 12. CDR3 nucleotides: TGCGCCAGCAGCCAAGCACTGTGGGGGACAGGGGGGTGGACCGGGGAGCTGTTTTTT. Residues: CASSQALWGTGGWTGELFF.

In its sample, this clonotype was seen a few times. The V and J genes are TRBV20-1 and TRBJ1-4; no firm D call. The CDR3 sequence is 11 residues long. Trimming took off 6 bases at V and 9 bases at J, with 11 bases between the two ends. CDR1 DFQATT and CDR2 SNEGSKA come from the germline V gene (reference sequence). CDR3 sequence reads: CSAYLPQKLFF. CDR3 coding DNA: TGCAGTGCCTACCTACCACAAAAACTGTTTTTT.

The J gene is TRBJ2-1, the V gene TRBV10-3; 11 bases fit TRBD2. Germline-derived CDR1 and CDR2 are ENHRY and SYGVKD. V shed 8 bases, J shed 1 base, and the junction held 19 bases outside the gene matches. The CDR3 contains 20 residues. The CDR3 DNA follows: TGTGCCATCTGGGATTCTTTACTAGCGGGAGCTCGGGGGTCCTACAATGAGCAGTTCTTC. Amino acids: CAIWDSLLAGARGSYNEQFF.

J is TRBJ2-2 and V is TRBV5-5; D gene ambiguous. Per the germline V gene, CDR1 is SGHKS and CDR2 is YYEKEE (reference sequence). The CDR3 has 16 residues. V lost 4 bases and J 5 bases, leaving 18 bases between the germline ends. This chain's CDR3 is CASSPHVNGRTGELFF. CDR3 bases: TGTGCCAGCAGCCCCCACGTCAACGGTCGGACCGGGGAGCTGTTTTTT. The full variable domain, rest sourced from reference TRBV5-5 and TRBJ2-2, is DAGVTQSPTHLIKTRGQQVTLRCSPISGHKSVSWYQQVLGQGPQFIFQYYEKEERGRGNFPDRFSARQFPNYSSELNVNALLLGDSALYLCASSPHVNGRTGELFFGEGSRLTVL.

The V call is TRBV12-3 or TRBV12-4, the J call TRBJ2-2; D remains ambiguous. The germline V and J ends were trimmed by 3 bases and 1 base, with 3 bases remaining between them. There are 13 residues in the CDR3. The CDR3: CASSFWNTGELFF. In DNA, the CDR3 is TGTGCCAGCAGTTTCTGGAACACCGGGGAGCTGTTTTTT.

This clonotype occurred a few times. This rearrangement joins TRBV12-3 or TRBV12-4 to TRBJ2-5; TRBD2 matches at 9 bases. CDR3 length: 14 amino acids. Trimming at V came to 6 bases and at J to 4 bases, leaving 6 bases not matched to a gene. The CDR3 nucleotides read TGTGCCAGCAGCCTAGAAGCGGGAGGAGAGACCCAGTACTTC. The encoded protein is CASSLEAGGETQYF.

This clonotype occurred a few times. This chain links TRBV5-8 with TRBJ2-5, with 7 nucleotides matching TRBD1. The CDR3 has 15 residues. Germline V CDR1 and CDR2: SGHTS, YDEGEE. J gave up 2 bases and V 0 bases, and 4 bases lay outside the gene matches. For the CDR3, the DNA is TGTGCCAGCAGCTTGGGGGACAGACCTCAAGAGACCCAGTACTTC. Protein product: CASSLGDRPQETQYF.